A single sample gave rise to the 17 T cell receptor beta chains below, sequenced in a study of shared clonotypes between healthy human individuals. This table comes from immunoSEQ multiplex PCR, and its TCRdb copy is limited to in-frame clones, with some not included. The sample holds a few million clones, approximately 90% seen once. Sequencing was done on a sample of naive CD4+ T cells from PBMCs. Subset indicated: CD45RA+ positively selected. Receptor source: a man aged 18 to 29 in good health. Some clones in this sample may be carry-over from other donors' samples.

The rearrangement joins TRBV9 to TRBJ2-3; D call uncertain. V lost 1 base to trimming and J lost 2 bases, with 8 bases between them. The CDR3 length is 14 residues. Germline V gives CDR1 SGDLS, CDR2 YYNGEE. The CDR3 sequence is CASSVTGHTDTQYF. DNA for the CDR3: TGTGCCAGCAGCGTAACCGGTCACACAGATACGCAGTATTTT.

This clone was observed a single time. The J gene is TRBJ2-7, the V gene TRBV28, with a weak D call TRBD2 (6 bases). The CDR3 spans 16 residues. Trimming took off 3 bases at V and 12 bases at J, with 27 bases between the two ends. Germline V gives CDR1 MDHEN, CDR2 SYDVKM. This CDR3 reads CASSFWTRGTPEPSYF. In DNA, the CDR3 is TGTGCCAGCAGTTTCTGGACTCGCGGGACTCCAGAACCCTCGTACTTC. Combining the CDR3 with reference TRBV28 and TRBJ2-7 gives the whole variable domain DVKVTQSSRYLVKRTGEKVFLECVQDMDHENMFWYRQDPGLGLRLIYFSYDVKMKEKGDIPEGYSVSREKKERFSLILESASTNQTSMYLCASSFWTRGTPEPSYFGPGTRLTVT.

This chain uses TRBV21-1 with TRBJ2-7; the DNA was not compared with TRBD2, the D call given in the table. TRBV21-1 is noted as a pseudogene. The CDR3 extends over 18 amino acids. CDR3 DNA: TGTGCCAGCAGCAAAGCGGTGGTAGCGGGAGGGCCCTCCTACGAGCAGTACTTC. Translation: CASSKAVVAGGPSYEQYF.

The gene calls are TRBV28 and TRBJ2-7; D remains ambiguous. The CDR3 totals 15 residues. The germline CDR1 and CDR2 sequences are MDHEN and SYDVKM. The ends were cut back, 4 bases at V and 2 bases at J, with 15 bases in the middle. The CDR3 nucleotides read TGTGCCAGCAGTTCGGGCCCAGGAAAAGCCTACGAGCAGTACTTC. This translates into CASSSGPGKAYEQYF.

CDR3 loop: CASSYPADQETQYF. In nucleotides, the CDR3 is TGTGCCAGCAGTTACCCGGCAGACCAAGAGACCCAGTACTTC. The rearrangement joins TRBV6-6 to TRBJ2-5; D unclear. V was shortened by 2 bases and J by 0 bases, with 7 bases between the two germline ends. CDR1 and CDR2 from the germline V gene are MNHNY and SVGAGI (reference sequence). The CDR3 has 14 residues.

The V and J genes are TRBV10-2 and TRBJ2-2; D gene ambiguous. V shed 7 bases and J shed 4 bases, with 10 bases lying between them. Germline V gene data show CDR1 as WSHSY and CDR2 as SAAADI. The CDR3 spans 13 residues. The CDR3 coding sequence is TGCGCCAGCAAAGTGGGCGGCACCGGGGAGCTGTTTTTT. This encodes CASKVGGTGELFF.

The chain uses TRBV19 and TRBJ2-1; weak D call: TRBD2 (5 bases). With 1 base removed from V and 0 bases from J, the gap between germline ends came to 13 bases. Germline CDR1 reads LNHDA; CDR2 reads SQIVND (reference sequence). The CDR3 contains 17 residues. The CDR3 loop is CASSIVAQFSSYNEQFF. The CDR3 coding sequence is TGTGCCAGTAGTATAGTAGCGCAGTTTAGCTCCTACAATGAGCAGTTCTTC.

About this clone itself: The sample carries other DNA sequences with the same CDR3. CDR3 sequence reads: CASSPPTGGSGELFF. The CDR3 coding sequence is TGTGCCAGCTCACCACCGACAGGGGGCTCCGGGGAGCTGTTTTTT. The chain has TRBV18 and TRBJ2-2; 10 bases match TRBD1. Unmatched junction bases numbered 1, after V lost 0 bases and J lost 6 bases. Germline-derived CDR1 and CDR2 are KGHSH and LQKENI. This CDR3 is built from 15 residues.

CDR3 nucleotides: TGTGCCAGCTCACCACCTGGGGGGGGACCCTCCTACGAGCAGTACTTC. Residues: CASSPPGGGPSYEQYF. This chain joins TRBV18 and TRBJ2-7, with 7 bases fitting TRBD2. CDR3 length: 16 amino acids. Unmatched junction bases numbered 5, after V lost 0 bases and J lost 0 bases. CDR1 is KGHSH and CDR2 is LQKENI in the germline V gene. The full variable domain, with the rest looked up from reference TRBV18 and TRBJ2-7, is NAGVMQNPRHLVRRRGQEARLRCSPMKGHSHVYWYRQLPEEGLKFMVYLQKENIIDESGMPKERFSAEFPKEGPSILRIQQVVRGDSAAYFCASSPPGGGPSYEQYFGPGTRLTVT.

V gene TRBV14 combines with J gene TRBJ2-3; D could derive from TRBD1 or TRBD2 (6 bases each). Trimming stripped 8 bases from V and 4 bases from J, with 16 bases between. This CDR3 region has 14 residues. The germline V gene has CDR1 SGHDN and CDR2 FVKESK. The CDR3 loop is CASARRGVSDTQYF. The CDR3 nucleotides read TGTGCCAGCGCCCGGAGGGGGGTGTCAGATACGCAGTATTTT.

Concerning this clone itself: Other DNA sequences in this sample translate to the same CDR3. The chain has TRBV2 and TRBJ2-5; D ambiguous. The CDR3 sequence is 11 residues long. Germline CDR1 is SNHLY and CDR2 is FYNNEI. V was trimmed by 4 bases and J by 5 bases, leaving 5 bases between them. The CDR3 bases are TGTGCCAGCAGTGTTTCTGAGACCCAGTACTTC. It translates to CASSVSETQYF.

The CDR3 loop reads CASGRGGNYGYTF. The CDR3 DNA is TGTGCCAGCGGGCGGGGGGGAAACTATGGCTACACCTTC. The chain joins TRBV2 to TRBJ1-2; TRBD1 is a possible D gene (5 bases). Germline V gene data show CDR1 as SNHLY and CDR2 as FYNNEI. Between the trimmed V and J ends, which lost 8 bases and 2 bases, there was a span of 12 bases. The CDR3 length is 13 residues.

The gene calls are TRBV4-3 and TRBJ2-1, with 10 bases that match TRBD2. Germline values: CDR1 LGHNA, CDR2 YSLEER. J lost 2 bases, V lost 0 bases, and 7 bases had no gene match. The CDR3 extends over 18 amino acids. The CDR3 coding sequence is TGCGCCAGCAGCCAAGACACTAGCGGGAAGGTCCCCTACAATGAGCAGTTCTTC. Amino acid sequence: CASSQDTSGKVPYNEQFF.

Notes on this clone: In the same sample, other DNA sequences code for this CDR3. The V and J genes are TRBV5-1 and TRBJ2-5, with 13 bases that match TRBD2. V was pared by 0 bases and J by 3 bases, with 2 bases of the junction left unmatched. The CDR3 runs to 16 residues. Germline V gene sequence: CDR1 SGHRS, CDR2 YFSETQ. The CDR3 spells CASSLAGLAGEETQYF. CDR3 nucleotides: TGCGCCAGCAGCTTGGCAGGACTAGCGGGAGAAGAGACCCAGTACTTC. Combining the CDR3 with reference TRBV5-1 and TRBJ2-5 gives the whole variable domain KAGVTQTPRYLIKTRGQQVTLSCSPISGHRSVSWYQQTPGQGLQFLFEYFSETQRNKGNFPGRFSGRQFSNSRSEMNVSTLELGDSALYLCASSLAGLAGEETQYFGPGTRLLVL.

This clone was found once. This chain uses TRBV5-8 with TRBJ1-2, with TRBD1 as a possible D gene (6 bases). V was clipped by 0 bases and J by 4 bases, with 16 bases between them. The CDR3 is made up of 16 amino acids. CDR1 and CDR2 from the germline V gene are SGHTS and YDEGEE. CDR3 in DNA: TGTGCCAGCAGCTTGGGAGGTCGGGGGCTTGGCTATGGCTACACCTTC. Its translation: CASSLGGRGLGYGYTF.

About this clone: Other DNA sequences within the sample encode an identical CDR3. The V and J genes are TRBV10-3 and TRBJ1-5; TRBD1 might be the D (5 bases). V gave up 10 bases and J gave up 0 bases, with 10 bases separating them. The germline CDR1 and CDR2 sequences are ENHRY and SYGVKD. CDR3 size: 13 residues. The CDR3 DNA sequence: TGTGCCACCAGCAGGGATAGCAATCAGCCCCAGCATTTT. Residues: CATSRDSNQPQHF.

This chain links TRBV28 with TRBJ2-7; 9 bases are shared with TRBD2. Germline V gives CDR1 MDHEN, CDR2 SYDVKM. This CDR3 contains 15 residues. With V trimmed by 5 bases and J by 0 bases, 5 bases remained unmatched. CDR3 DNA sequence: TGTGCCAGCAGTCCTCTAGCGGGGAGCTCCTACGAGCAGTACTTC. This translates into CASSPLAGSSYEQYF.